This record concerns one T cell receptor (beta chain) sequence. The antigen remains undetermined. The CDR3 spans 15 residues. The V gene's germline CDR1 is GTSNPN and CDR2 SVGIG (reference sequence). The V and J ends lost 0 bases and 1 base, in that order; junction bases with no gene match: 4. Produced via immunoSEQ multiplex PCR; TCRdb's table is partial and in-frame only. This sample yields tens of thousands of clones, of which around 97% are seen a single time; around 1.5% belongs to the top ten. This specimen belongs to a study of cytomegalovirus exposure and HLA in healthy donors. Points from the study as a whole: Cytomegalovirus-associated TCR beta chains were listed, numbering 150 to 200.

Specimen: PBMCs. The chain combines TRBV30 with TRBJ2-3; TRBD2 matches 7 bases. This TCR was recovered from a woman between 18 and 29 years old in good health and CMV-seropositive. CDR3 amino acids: CAWSVPSGRTDTQYF. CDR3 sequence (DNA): TGTGCCTGGAGTGTACCTAGCGGACGCACAGATACGCAGTATTTT.